The 23 T cell receptor beta chains reported below all come from one sample, sequenced in a study of Ad26.COV2.S vaccination and SARS-CoV-2 variants. Noted treatment: some 19 received Ad26.COV2.S at low or high dose, single or two shots; roughly five received placebo; per-sample allocation not given. Specimens were obtained on day 63 following the first vaccine or placebo injection. Sequencing used immunoSEQ multiplex PCR; TCRdb keeps in-frame clones, though not all of them. The data show about 430,000 clones, with approximately 92% seen just once and 9% to 15% held by the top ten. The sample was peripheral blood, taken in a trial of Ad26.COV2.S vaccine versus placebo. The origin of the receptors is a person between 18 and 65 years old who received the Ad26.COV2.S COVID-19 vaccine or a placebo.

The chain combines TRBV10-3 with TRBJ1-5; tentative D call: TRBD1 (6 bases). Germline V gene lookup returns CDR1 ENHRY and CDR2 SYGVKD. The CDR3 is 13 amino acids. The ends were cut back, 6 bases at V and 3 bases at J, with 9 bases in the middle. CDR3: CAIRQGPNQPQHF. The CDR3 region has the DNA TGTGCCATCAGACAGGGACCCAATCAGCCCCAGCATTTT.

This chain joins TRBV7-9 and TRBJ2-3, with D perhaps matching TRBD1 (5 bases). The CDR3 loop spans 15 amino acids. The germline gives CDR1 SEHNR, CDR2 FQNEAQ (reference sequence). V was clipped by 1 base and J by 0 bases, with 8 bases between them. The CDR3, as DNA: TGTGCCAGCAGCTTAGGCCAGGGAAGCACAGATACGCAGTATTTT. Its protein is CASSLGQGSTDTQYF.

V and J are TRBV6-5 and TRBJ1-2, with 8 bases aligning to TRBD1. The CDR3 spans 15 residues. The germline gives CDR1 MNHEY, CDR2 SVGAGI. Trimming removed 5 bases from V and 7 bases from J; junction bases left unmatched: 12. CDR3 sequence reads: CASSPLAGGASGYTF. The CDR3 DNA sequence: TGTGCCAGCAGTCCCCTAGCAGGGGGCGCATCTGGCTACACCTTC.

This rearrangement joins TRBV25-1 to TRBJ2-7; no clear D. The CDR3 contains 13 residues. Germline values: CDR1 MGHDK, CDR2 SYGVNS. V was cut by 2 bases and J by 1 base, with 6 bases left in between. The CDR3 region has the DNA TGTGCCAGCAGTGAAGATGGTTCCTACGAGCAGTACTTC. Encoded protein: CASSEDGSYEQYF.

This clone has just one count. The rearrangement uses TRBV29-1 and TRBJ1-3, with D uncertain. CDR1 is SQVTM, CDR2 ANQGSEA, per germline. Deletions cut 6 bases from V and 1 base from J, with 10 bases between. This CDR3 comprises 13 residues. CDR3 nucleotides: TGCAGCGTCCAAGGGAATTCTGGAAACACCATATATTTT. Protein product: CSVQGNSGNTIYF.

This clone has more than one count but fewer than ten. V and J are TRBV5-6 and TRBJ2-5, with no clear D. Trimming shortened V by 2 bases and J by 2 bases, and 1 base separated the two germline ends. CDR1 and CDR2 from the germline V gene are SGHDT and YYEEEE. The CDR3 length is 11 residues. DNA for the CDR3: TGTGCCAGCAGCTTTCAAGAGACCCAGTACTTC. This sequence encodes CASSFQETQYF.

The chain recombines TRBV7-9 with TRBJ2-7, with 11 bases identical to TRBD1. Per germline, CDR1 SEHNR and CDR2 FQNEAQ (reference sequence). The V and J ends lost 5 bases and 4 bases, in that order; junction bases with no gene match: 13. This CDR3 is 17 amino acids long. The CDR3, as DNA: TGTGCCAGCAGCAAGGGACAGGGGGGTCGGCGCGAATACGAGCAGTACTTC. Translation: CASSKGQGGRREYEQYF.

This chain links TRBV3-1 (or the pseudogene TRBV3-2) with TRBJ1-5; D remains unclear. The CDR3 length is 15 residues. Germline-derived CDR1 and CDR2 are LGHDT and YNNKEL (reference sequence). The V end was cut by 4 bases, the J end by 1 base, with 11 bases between. DNA of the CDR3: TGTGCCAGCAGCCCTTCTGCGGGGAGCAATCAGCCCCAGCATTTT. This sequence encodes CASSPSAGSNQPQHF.

This clone was recorded once. V gene TRBV7-3 combines with J gene TRBJ2-1; weak D call: TRBD1 (6 bases). Trimming removed 5 bases at V and 5 bases at J, with 16 bases between. Germline CDR1 is SGHTA and CDR2 is FQGTGA. This CDR3 comprises 15 residues. The CDR3 loop is CASSTVRDTNNEQFF. The CDR3 nucleotides read TGTGCCAGCAGCACCGTCCGGGACACCAACAATGAGCAGTTCTTC.

This chain links TRBV9 with TRBJ2-1; D unresolved. V was pared by 0 bases and J by 10 bases, with 17 bases between. The CDR3 is made up of 15 amino acids. Germline V gives CDR1 SGDLS, CDR2 YYNGEE. CDR3 region: CASSVGVLPFKEQFF. The CDR3 DNA is TGTGCCAGCAGCGTAGGTGTACTTCCCTTCAAGGAGCAGTTCTTC.

The V gene is TRBV9, the J gene TRBJ2-2; D is perhaps TRBD2 (7 bases). The CDR3 covers 16 residues. Germline CDR1 reads SGDLS; CDR2 reads YYNGEE. The ends were cut back, 0 bases at V and 4 bases at J, with 13 bases in the middle. The CDR3 region has the DNA TGTGCCAGCAGCGTAGAGGGAGGGGGGCGCACCGGGGAGCTGTTTTTT. Translating gives CASSVEGGGRTGELFF.

The V and J genes are TRBV14 and TRBJ2-3, with TRBD2 matching over 7 bases. Per the germline V gene, CDR1 is SGHDN and CDR2 is FVKESK. CDR3 size: 16 residues. V trimming: 0 bases; J trimming: 2 bases; junction bases outside the gene matches: 5. The DNA for the CDR3 is TGTGCCAGCAGCCAAGATGAGGGAGGGTCCACAGATACGCAGTATTTT. It yields the protein CASSQDEGGSTDTQYF.

V is TRBV19 and J is TRBJ1-2, with D uncertain. V was trimmed by 4 bases and J by 2 bases, leaving 8 bases between them. The CDR3 is 13 amino acids. In germline, CDR1 is LNHDA, CDR2 SQIVND (reference sequence). The CDR3 spells CASSNILNYGYTF. The CDR3 bases are TGTGCCAGTAGTAATATCCTCAACTATGGCTACACCTTC.

The chain carries TRBV28 and TRBJ2-6; D unclear. Germline V lookup: CDR1 MDHEN, CDR2 SYDVKM. V was cut by 9 bases and J by 0 bases, with 3 bases left in between. The CDR3 runs 12 residues. CDR3 amino acids: CASCSGANVLTF. The CDR3 DNA reads TGTGCCAGTTGCTCTGGGGCCAACGTCCTGACTTTC.

The V call is TRBV7-9, the J call TRBJ1-1, with D maybe TRBD1 (5 bases). Germline-derived CDR1 and CDR2 are SEHNR and FQNEAQ (reference sequence). CDR3 size: 11 residues. V gave up 7 bases and J gave up 11 bases, with 14 bases separating them. This CDR3 reads CASNSGEEAFF. In nucleotides, the CDR3 is TGTGCCAGCAACTCGGGGGAGGAGGCTTTCTTT.

The CDR3 DNA follows: TGTGCCAGCAGCTCAGATTTACGGGTCCCCCCTCTGGAGCAGTACTTC. Protein product: CASSSDLRVPPLEQYF. The V and J genes are TRBV7-7 and TRBJ2-7, with D hard to call. Germline lookup yields CDR1 SSHAT and CDR2 FNYEAQ (reference sequence). This CDR3 has 16 amino acids. Trimming removed 4 bases at V and 7 bases at J, with 23 bases between.

The chain recombines TRBV28 with TRBJ1-2, with D uncertain. Germline CDR1 MDHEN, CDR2 SYDVKM. The CDR3 has 11 amino acids. Trimming pared 6 bases from V and 4 bases from J, leaving 6 bases between. The CDR3 sequence: CASRSGYGYTF. CDR3 coding DNA: TGTGCCAGCAGGAGTGGCTATGGCTACACCTTC.

The chain employs TRBV5-1 and TRBJ2-5, with D possibly being TRBD2 (6 bases). This CDR3 region has 16 residues. V gave up 4 bases and J gave up 7 bases, with 23 bases separating them. Germline loops: CDR1 SGHRS, CDR2 YFSETQ. The CDR3 DNA is TGCGCCAGCAGCCCGCGGGACCCCCGGTCTATGCGGACCCAGTACTTC. The encoded protein is CASSPRDPRSMRTQYF.

The chain links TRBV6-2 or TRBV6-3 to TRBJ2-7; D might be TRBD2 (6 bases). Germline CDR1 is MNHEY and CDR2 is SVGEGT. The V end lost 0 bases, the J end lost 6 bases, and 6 bases lay between the germline ends. The CDR3 covers 12 residues. CDR3 in amino acids: CASSYSEGEQYF. The DNA for the CDR3 is TGTGCCAGCAGTTACTCGGAGGGCGAGCAGTACTTC.

The rearrangement uses TRBV6-2 or TRBV6-3 and TRBJ1-3, with D perhaps matching TRBD1 (5 bases). The V gene's germline CDR1 is MNHEY and CDR2 SVGEGT. The CDR3 is 14 residues long. Trimming cost V 6 bases and J 1 base, with 10 bases left between them. CDR3 loop: CASSPTASGNTIYF. The CDR3 nucleotides are TGTGCCAGCAGCCCGACAGCGTCTGGAAACACCATATATTTT.

The V call is TRBV5-5, the J call TRBJ1-2; 8 positions agree with TRBD1. Germline CDR1 and CDR2: SGHKS and YYEKEE (reference sequence). The CDR3 is made up of 15 amino acids. V trimming: 1 base; J trimming: 8 bases; junction bases outside the gene matches: 10. CDR3 protein: CASSLYSGGVDGYTF. In nucleotides, the CDR3 is TGTGCCAGCAGCTTGTACTCAGGGGGCGTCGACGGCTACACCTTC.

V and J are TRBV10-3 and TRBJ2-3; a weak D match, TRBD2 (5 bases). The V gene lost 2 bases and the J gene lost 5 bases, with 11 bases spanning the gap. Germline V gives CDR1 ENHRY, CDR2 SYGVKD. This CDR3 has 14 amino acids. The CDR3 is CAISEGRDGDTQYF. The CDR3 coding sequence is TGTGCCATCAGTGAGGGGAGAGATGGAGATACGCAGTATTTT.

The V and J genes are TRBV30 and TRBJ1-1, with 7 positions matching TRBD1. CDR3 length: 14 amino acids. J lost 1 base, V lost 2 bases, and 4 bases had no gene match. Per germline, CDR1 GTSNPN and CDR2 SVGIG (reference sequence). In DNA, the CDR3 is TGTGCCTGGAGTTTCTCAGGGGGGAACACTGAAGCTTTCTTT. This gives the protein CAWSFSGGNTEAFF.